This entry lists 5 T cell receptor beta chains sequenced from one sample in a study of post-analysis software for immune sequencing data. Findings of the study overall: About five TRBV segments appeared more often in patients than in controls, and TRBV5-6, TRBV5-1 and TRBV20-1 were among these.

These receptors have no identified antigens. Unique-molecular-identifier-tagged TCR beta cDNA libraries were used. Each CDR3 protein is one row after TCRdb ran MiXCR on the PCR reads. This sample has 750,000 to 900,000 distinct CDR3 sequences, with around 46% found just once. Sequencing used blood. These receptors were obtained from a girl under 18 with multiple sclerosis.

The chain has TRBV6-2 or TRBV6-3 and TRBJ2-7; no firm D call. V was pared by 4 bases and J by 0 bases, with 7 bases between. The CDR3 has 13 residues. Germline CDR1 MNHEY, CDR2 SVGEGT. The CDR3 protein is CASSSVSSYEQYF. The CDR3 DNA reads as TGTGCCAGCAGTTCGGTCTCCTCCTACGAGCAGTACTTC.

This clonotype appeared a few times. CDR3: CSVEVLGLAGRETQYF. CDR3 in DNA: TGCAGCGTTGAAGTCTTGGGACTAGCGGGAAGAGAGACCCAGTACTTC. The chain is built from TRBV29-1 and TRBJ2-5, with 13 bases that match TRBD2. CDR3 length equals 16 residues. The V gene end was trimmed by 1 base and the J gene end by 4 bases; junction bases not matched to a gene: 6. Germline V gene data show CDR1 as SQVTM and CDR2 as ANQGSEA.

This clonotype showed up just a few times. The J gene is TRBJ2-3, the V gene TRBV10-3; 11 bases agree with TRBD2. The junction had 3 bases not matched to a gene; V was cut back by 3 bases and J by 1 base. Germline CDR1 reads ENHRY; CDR2 reads SYGVKD. CDR3 length equals 16 residues. The CDR3 region is CAISELAGEGTDTQYF. DNA of the CDR3: TGTGCCATCAGTGAACTAGCGGGAGAAGGCACAGATACGCAGTATTTT.

This clonotype was found a few times. V usage is TRBV20-1 and J usage is TRBJ2-5; the D gene is possibly TRBD2 (7 bases). Gene TRBJ2-7 matches the end of the DNA better, so the J call may be wrong. Germline V lookup: CDR1 DFQATT, CDR2 SNEGSKA (reference sequence). The CDR3 extends over 17 amino acids. CDR3 protein: CSAGELWTHKGGYEQYF. Here the CDR3 DNA reads TGCAGTGCCGGAGAGTTATGGACACACAAGGGGGGGTACGAGCAGTACTTC.

The chain's CDR3 is CSARDQSAGYEQYF. CDR3 nucleotides: TGCAGTGCTAGAGATCAGAGCGCGGGGTACGAGCAGTACTTC. The chain employs TRBV20-1 and TRBJ2-7, with D perhaps TRBD2 (6 bases). The CDR3 is 14 amino acids. Per germline, CDR1 DFQATT and CDR2 SNEGSKA (reference sequence). Trimming took off 0 bases at V and 4 bases at J, with 13 bases between the two ends.